This T cell receptor (beta chain) is from a study of T cell changes during pregnancy in multiple sclerosis. Trimming cost V 6 bases and J 5 bases, with 20 bases left between them. Germline values: CDR1 MNHEY, CDR2 SVGAGI. The CDR3 runs to 15 residues. The data were produced by immunoSEQ multiplex PCR, yet TCRdb's version contains in-frame clones alone and is incomplete. This sample has some 70,000 clones, with less than 95% found just once. The sample consisted of peripheral blood, taken in the second trimester of pregnancy. The chain employs TRBV6-5 and TRBJ2-7, with D possibly being TRBD1 (6 bases). The sequence was obtained from a female donor with multiple sclerosis, enrolled in a pregnancy study. The CDR3 reads CASRGQNGFVDEQYF. In DNA, the CDR3 is TGTGCCAGCAGAGGACAGAACGGTTTCGTGGACGAGCAGTACTTC.